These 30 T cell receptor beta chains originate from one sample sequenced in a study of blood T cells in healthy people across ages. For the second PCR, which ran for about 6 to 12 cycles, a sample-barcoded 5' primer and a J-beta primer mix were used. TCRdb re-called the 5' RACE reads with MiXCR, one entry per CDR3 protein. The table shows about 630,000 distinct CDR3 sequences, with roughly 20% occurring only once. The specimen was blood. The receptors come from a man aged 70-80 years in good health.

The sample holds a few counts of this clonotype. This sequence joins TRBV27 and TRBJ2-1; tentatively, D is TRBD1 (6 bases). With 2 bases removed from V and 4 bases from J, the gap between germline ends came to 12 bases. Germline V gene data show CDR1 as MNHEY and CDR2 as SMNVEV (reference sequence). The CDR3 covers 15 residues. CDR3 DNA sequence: TGTGCCAGCAGTTTAAAGGGGGTACAGTACAATGAGCAGTTCTTC. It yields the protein CASSLKGVQYNEQFF.

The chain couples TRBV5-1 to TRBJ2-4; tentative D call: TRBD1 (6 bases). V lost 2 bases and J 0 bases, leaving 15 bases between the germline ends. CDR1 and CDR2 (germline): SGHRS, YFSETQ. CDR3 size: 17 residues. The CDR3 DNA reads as TGCGCCAGCAGCTTCGCGGAGACAGGACTAGCCAAAAACATTCAGTACTTC. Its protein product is CASSFAETGLAKNIQYF.

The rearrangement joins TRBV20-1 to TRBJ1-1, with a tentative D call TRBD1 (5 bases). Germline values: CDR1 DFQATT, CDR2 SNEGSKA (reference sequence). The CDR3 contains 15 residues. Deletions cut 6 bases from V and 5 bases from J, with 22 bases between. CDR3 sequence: CSAPAPQVQRTEAFF. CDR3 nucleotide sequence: TGCAGTGCGCCCGCCCCACAGGTGCAACGAACTGAAGCTTTCTTT.

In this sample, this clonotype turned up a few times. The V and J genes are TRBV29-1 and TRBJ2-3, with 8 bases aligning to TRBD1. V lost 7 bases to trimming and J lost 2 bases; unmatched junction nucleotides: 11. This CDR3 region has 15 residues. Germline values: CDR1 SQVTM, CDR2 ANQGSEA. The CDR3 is CSAGSWGQDTDTQYF. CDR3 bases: TGCAGCGCTGGTAGTTGGGGACAGGACACAGATACGCAGTATTTT.

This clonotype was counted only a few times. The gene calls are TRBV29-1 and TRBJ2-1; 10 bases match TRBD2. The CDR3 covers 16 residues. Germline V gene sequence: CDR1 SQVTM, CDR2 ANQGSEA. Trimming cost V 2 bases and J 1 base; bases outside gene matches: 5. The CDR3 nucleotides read TGCAGCGTTGAATTCCCTAGCGGGAGTTCCTACAATGAGCAGTTCTTC. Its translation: CSVEFPSGSSYNEQFF.

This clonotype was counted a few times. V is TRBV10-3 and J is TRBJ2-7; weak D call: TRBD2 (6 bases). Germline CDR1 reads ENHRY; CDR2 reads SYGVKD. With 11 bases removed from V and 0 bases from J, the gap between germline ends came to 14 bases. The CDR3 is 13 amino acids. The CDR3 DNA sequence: TGTGCCGCTGAGGGCGGGACCTCCTACGAGCAGTACTTC. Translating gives CAAEGGTSYEQYF.

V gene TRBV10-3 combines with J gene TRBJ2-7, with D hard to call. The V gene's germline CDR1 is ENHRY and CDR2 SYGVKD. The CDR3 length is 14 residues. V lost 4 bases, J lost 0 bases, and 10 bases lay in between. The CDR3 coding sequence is TGTGCCATCAGTGTACGTCAGAGCTCCTACGAGCAGTACTTC. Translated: CAISVRQSSYEQYF.

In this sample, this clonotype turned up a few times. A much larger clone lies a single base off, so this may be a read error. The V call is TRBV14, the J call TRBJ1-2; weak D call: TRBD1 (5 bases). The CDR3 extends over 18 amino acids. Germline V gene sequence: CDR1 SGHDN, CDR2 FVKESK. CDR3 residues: CASSQVFGGDSANYGYAF. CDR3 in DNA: TGTGCCAGCAGCCAAGTTTTTGGAGGGGATAGTGCTAACTATGGCTACGCCTTC.

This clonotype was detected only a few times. The chain's CDR3 is CASSKVDWRYEQYF. CDR3 in DNA: TGTGCCAGCAGCAAAGTGGACTGGAGGTACGAGCAGTACTTC. The chain links TRBV21-1 to TRBJ2-7; the D call of TRBD2 is as the table states it, not checked on the DNA. TRBV21-1 is annotated as a pseudogene. The CDR3 sequence is 14 residues long.

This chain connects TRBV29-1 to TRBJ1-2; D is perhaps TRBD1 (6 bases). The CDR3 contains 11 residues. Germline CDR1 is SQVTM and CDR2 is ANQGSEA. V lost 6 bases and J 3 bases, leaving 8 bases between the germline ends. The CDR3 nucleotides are TGCAGCGTCAGGACAGACTATGGCTACACCTTC. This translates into CSVRTDYGYTF.

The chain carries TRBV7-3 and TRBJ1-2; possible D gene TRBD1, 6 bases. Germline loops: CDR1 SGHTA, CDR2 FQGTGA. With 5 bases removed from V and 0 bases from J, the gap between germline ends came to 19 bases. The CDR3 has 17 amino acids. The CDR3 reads CASSLTPTGSPNYGYTF. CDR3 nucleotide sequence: TGTGCCAGCAGCCTCACGCCCACAGGGTCCCCTAACTATGGCTACACCTTC.

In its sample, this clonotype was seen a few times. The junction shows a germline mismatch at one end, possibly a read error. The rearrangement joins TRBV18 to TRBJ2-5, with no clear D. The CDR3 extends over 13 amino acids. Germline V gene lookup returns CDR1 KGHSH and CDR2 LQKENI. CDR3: CASARHNQETQHF. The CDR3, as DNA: TGTGCCAGCGCCCGACATAACCAAGAGACCCAGCACTTC.

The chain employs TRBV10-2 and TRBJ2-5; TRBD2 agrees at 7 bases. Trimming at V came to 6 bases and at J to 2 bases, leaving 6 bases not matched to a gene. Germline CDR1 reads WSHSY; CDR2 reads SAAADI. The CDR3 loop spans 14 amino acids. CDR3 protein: CASRPLANQETQYF. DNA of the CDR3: TGCGCCAGCAGGCCACTAGCGAATCAAGAGACCCAGTACTTC.

The CDR3 spells CASSSRGLGTDTQYF. The CDR3, as DNA: TGTGCCAGCAGCTCCAGGGGGCTGGGGACAGATACGCAGTATTTT. This rearrangement joins TRBV27 to TRBJ2-3; TRBD1 aligns across 8 bases. J lost 3 bases, V lost 6 bases, and 8 bases had no gene match. The germline gives CDR1 MNHEY, CDR2 SMNVEV (reference sequence). The CDR3 has 15 amino acids.

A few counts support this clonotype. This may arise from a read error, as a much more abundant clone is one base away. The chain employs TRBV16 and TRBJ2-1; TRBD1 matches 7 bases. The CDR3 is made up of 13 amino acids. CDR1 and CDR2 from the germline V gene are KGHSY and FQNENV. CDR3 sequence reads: CTSSQETGHEQFF. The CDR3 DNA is TGTACCAGCAGCCAAGAGACAGGGCATGAGCAGTTCTTC.

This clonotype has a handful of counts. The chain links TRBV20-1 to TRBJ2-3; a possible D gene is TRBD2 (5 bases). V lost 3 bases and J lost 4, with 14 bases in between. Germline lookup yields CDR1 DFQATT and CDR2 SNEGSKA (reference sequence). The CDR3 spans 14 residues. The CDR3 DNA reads TGCAGTGCTAGTCCGGGATCAGGAGCAGATACGCAGTATTTT. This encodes CSASPGSGADTQYF.

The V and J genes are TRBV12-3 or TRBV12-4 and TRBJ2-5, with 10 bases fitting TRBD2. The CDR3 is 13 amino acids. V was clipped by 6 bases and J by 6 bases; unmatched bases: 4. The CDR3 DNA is TGTGCCAGCAGAGGGACTAGCGCACAGACCCAGTACTTC. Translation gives CASRGTSAQTQYF.

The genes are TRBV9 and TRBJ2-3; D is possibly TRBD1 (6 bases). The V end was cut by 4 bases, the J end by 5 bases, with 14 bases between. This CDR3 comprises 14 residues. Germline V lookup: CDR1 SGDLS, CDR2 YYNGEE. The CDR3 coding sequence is TGTGCCAGCAGCCCCCCGGCGACAGGAGATACGCAGTATTTT. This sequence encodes CASSPPATGDTQYF.

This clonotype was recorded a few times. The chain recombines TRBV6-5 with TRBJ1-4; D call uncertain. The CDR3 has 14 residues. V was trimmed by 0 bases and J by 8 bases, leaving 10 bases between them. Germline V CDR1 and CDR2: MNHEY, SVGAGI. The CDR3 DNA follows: TGTGCCAGCAGTTACTCGCCCCGCGGCGAAAAACTGTTTTTT. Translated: CASSYSPRGEKLFF.

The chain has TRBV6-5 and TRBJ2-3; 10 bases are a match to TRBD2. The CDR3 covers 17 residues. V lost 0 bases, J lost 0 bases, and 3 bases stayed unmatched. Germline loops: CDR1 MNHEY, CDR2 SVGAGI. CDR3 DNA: TGTGCCAGCAGTTACTCCCCGACTAGCGGGAGCACAGATACGCAGTATTTT. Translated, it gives CASSYSPTSGSTDTQYF.

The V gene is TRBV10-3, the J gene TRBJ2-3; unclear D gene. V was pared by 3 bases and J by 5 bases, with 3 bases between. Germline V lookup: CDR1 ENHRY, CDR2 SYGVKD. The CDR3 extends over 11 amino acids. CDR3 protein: CAISERDTQYF. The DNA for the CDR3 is TGTGCCATCAGTGAAAGAGATACGCAGTATTTT.

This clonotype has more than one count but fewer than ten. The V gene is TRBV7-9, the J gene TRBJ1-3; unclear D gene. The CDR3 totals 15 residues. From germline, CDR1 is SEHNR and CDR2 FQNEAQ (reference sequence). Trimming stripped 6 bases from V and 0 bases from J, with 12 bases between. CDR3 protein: CASRSRVSSGNTIYF. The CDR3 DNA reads TGTGCCAGCAGGTCCAGAGTGAGCTCTGGAAACACCATATATTTT.

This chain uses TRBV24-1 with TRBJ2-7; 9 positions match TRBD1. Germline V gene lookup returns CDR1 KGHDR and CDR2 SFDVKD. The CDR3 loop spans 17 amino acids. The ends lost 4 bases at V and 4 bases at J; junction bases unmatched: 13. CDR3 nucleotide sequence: TGTGCCACCAGTGACCCCGGCCGGGACAGGGAATATTACGAGCAGTACTTC. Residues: CATSDPGRDREYYEQYF.

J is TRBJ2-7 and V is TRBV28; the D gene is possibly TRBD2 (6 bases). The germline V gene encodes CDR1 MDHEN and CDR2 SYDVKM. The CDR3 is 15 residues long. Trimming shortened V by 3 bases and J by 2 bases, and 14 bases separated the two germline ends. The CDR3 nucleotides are TGTGCCAGCAGTTTTAACCCGGAGGGAGCCTACGAGCAGTACTTC. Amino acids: CASSFNPEGAYEQYF.

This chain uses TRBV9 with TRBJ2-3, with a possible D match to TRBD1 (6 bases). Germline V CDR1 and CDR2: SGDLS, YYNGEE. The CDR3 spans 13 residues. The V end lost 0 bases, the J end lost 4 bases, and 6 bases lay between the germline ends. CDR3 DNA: TGTGCCAGCAGCGTAGAGGGGGCAGATACGCAGTATTTT. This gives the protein CASSVEGADTQYF.

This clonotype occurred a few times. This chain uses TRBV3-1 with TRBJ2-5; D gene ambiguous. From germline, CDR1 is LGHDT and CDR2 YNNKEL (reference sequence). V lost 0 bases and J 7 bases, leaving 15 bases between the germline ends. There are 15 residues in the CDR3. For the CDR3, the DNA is TGTGCCAGCAGCCAAGAGAACCTAGAGCGATCGACCCAGTACTTC. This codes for CASSQENLERSTQYF.

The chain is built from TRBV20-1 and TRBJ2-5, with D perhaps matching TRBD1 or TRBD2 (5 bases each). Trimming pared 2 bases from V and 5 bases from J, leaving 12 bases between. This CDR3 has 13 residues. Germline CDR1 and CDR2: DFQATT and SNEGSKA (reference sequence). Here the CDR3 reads CSARKGSGETQYF. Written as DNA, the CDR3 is TGCAGTGCTAGAAAGGGGAGTGGGGAGACCCAGTACTTC.

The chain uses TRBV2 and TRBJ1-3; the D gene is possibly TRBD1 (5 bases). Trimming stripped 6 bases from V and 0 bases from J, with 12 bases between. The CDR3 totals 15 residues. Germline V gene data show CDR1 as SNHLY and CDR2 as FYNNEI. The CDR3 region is CASSQRQISGNTIYF. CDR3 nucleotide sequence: TGTGCCAGCAGCCAACGACAGATCTCTGGAAACACCATATATTTT.

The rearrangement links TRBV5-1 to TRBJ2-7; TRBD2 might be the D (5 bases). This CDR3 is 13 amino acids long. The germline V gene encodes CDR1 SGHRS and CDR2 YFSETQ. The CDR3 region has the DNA TGCGCAAGTCGAGTTGAGGGTGCCTACGAGCAGTACTTC. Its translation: CASRVEGAYEQYF.

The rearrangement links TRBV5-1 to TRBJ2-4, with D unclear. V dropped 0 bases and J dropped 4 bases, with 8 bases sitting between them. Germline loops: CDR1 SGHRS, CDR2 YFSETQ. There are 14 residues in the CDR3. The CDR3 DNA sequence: TGCGCCAGCAGCTTGGACGGAGATAAAAACATTCAGTACTTC. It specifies CASSLDGDKNIQYF.